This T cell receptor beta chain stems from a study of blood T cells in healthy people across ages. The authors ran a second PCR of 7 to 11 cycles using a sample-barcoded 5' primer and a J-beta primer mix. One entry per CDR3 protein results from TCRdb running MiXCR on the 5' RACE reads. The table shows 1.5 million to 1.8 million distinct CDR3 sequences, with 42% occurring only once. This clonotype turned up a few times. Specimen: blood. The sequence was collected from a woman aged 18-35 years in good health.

The CDR3 DNA is TGTGCCAGCAGCCCGGGACTAGCGGGGGGGCGCTCCTACAATGAGCAGTTCTTC. Translation gives CASSPGLAGGRSYNEQFF. This sequence joins TRBV7-2 and TRBJ2-1; 16 bases map to TRBD2. V gave up 5 bases and J gave up 0 bases; unmatched junction bases: 4. This CDR3 comprises 18 residues. CDR1 and CDR2 (germline): SGHTA, FQGNSA. Together with reference TRBV7-2 and TRBJ2-1, the CDR3 gives the full variable domain: GAGVSQSPSNKVTEKGKDVELRCDPISGHTALYWYRQSLGQGLEFLIYFQGNSAPDKSGLPSDRFSAERTGGSVSTLTIQRTQQEDSAVYLCASSPGLAGGRSYNEQFFGPGTRLTVL.